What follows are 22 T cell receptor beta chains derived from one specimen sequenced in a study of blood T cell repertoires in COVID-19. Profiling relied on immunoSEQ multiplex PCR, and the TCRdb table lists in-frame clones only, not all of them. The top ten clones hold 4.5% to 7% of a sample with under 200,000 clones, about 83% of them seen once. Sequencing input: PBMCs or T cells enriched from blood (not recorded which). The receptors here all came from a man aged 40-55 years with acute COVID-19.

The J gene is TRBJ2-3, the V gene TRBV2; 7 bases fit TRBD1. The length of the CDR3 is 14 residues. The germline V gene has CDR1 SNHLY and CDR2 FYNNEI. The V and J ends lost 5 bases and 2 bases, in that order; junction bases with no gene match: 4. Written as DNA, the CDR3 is TGTGCCAGCAGTTTACAGGGGAACACAGATACGCAGTATTTT. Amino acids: CASSLQGNTDTQYF.

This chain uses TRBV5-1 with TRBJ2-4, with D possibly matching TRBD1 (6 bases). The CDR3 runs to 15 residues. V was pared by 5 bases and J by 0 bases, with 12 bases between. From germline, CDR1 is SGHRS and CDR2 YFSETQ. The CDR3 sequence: CASSSQGLAKNIQYF. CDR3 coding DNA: TGCGCCAGCAGTAGTCAGGGGCTAGCCAAAAACATTCAGTACTTC.

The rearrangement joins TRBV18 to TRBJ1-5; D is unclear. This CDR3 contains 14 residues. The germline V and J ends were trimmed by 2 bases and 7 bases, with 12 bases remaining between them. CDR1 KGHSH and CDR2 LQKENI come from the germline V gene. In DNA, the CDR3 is TGTGCCAGCTCACCAGGAGTGACGGGGCAGCCCCAGCATTTT. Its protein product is CASSPGVTGQPQHF.

CDR3 sequence: CASSLSAGEQNEQYF. As DNA, the CDR3 is TGTGCCAGCAGCTTATCTGCGGGGGAGCAAAACGAGCAGTACTTC. The chain couples TRBV11-2 to TRBJ2-7; 7 bases agree with TRBD2. With 2 bases clipped from V and 5 bases from J, the junction kept 9 bases outside the gene matches. Germline V lookup: CDR1 SGHAT, CDR2 FQNNGV. This CDR3 comprises 15 residues. The variable domain in full, completed from reference TRBV11-2 and TRBJ2-7, reads EAGVAQSPRYKIIEKRQSVAFWCNPISGHATLYWYQQILGQGPKLLIQFQNNGVVDDSQLPKDRFSAERLKGVDSTLKIQPAKLEDSAVYLCASSLSAGEQNEQYFGPGTRLTVT.

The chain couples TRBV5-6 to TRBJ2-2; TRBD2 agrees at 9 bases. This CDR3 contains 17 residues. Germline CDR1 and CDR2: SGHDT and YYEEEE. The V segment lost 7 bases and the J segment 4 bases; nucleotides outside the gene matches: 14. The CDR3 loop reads CASGRGSGRSSTGELFF. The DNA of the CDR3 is TGTGCCAGCGGCCGTGGCAGCGGGAGGTCGAGCACCGGGGAGCTGTTTTTT.

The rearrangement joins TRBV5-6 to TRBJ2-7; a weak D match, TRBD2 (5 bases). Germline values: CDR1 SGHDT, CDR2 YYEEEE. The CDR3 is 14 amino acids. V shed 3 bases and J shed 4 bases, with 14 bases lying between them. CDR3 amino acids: CASSWLVGGYEQYF. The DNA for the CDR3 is TGTGCCAGCAGCTGGTTGGTCGGCGGGTACGAGCAGTACTTC. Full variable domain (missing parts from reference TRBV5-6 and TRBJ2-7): DAGVTQSPTHLIKTRGQQVTLRCSPKSGHDTVSWYQQALGQGPQFIFQYYEEEERQRGNFPDRFSGHQFPNYSSELNVNALLLGDSALYLCASSWLVGGYEQYFGPGTRLTVT.

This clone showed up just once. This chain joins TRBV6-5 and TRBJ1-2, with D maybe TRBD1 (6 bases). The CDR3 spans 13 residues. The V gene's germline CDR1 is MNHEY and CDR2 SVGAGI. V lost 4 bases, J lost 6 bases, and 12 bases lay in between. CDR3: CASSWTEKNGYTF. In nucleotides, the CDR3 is TGTGCCAGCAGTTGGACAGAAAAAAATGGCTACACCTTC.

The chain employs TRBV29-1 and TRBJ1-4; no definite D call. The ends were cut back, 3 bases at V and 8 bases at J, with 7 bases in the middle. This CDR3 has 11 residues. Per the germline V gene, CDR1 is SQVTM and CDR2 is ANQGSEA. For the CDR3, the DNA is TGCAGCGTTGAGTCGGGAGAAAAACTGTTTTTT. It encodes CSVESGEKLFF. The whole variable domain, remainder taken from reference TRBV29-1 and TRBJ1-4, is SAVISQKPSRDICQRGTSLTIQCQVDSQVTMMFWYRQQPGQSLTLIATANQGSEATYESGFVIDKFPISRPNLTFSTLTVSNMSPEDSSIYLCSVESGEKLFFGSGTQLSVL.

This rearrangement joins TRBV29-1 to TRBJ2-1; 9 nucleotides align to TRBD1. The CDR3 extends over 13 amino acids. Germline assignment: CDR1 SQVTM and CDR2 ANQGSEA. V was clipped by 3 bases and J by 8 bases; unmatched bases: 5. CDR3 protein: CSVEDRGGYEQFF. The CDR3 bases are TGCAGCGTTGAGGACAGGGGCGGCTATGAGCAGTTCTTC.

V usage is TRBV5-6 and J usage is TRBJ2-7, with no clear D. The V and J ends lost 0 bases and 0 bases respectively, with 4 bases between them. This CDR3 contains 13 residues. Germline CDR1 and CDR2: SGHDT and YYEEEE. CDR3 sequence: CASSLAGSYEQYF. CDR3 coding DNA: TGTGCCAGCAGCTTGGCCGGCTCCTACGAGCAGTACTTC.

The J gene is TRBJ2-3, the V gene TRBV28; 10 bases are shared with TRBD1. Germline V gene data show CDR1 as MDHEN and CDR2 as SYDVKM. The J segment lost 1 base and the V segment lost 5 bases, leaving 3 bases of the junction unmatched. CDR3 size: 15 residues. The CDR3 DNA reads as TGTGCCAGCAGTGGGACAGGGGCGGGCACAGATACGCAGTATTTT. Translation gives CASSGTGAGTDTQYF.

The CDR3 spells CAAGPHYEQYF. CDR3 DNA sequence: TGTGCCGCGGGACCTCACTACGAGCAGTACTTC. The rearrangement links TRBV10-3 to TRBJ2-7; tentative D call: TRBD2 (6 bases). Germline assignment: CDR1 ENHRY and CDR2 SYGVKD. V was cut by 11 bases and J by 3 bases, with 11 bases left in between. This CDR3 comprises 11 residues.

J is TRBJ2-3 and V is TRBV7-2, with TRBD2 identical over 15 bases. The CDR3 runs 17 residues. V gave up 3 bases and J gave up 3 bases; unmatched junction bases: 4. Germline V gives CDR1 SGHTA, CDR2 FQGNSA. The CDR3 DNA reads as TGTGCCAGCAGCTTGGGACTAGCGGGAGGAATAACAGATACGCAGTATTTT. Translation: CASSLGLAGGITDTQYF.

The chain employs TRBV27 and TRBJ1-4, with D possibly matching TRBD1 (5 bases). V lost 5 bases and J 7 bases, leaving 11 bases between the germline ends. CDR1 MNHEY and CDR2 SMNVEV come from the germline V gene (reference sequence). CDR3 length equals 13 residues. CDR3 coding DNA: TGTGCCAGCAGTGCCAGGGTTGGTGAAAAACTGTTTTTT. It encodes CASSARVGEKLFF.

CDR3 sequence (DNA): TGTGCCAGCCGTTGGGACACCTACTATGGCTACACCTTC. This sequence encodes CASRWDTYYGYTF. The chain carries TRBV6-5 and TRBJ1-2; weak D call: TRBD1 (6 bases). With 8 bases removed from V and 3 bases from J, the gap between germline ends came to 13 bases. CDR1 is MNHEY and CDR2 is SVGAGI in the germline V gene. CDR3 size: 13 residues.

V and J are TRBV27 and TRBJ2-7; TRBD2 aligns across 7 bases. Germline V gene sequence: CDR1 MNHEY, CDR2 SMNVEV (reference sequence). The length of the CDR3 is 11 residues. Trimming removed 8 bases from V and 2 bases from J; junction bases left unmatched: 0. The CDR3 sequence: CASGGAYEQYF. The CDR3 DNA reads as TGTGCCAGCGGGGGGGCCTACGAGCAGTACTTC.

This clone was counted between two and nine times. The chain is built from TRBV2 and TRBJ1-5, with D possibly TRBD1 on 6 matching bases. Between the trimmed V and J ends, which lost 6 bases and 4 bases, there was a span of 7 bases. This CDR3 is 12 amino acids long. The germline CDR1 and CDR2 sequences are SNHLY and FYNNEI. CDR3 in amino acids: CASSQGNQPQHF. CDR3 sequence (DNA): TGTGCCAGCAGCCAGGGGAATCAGCCCCAGCATTTT.

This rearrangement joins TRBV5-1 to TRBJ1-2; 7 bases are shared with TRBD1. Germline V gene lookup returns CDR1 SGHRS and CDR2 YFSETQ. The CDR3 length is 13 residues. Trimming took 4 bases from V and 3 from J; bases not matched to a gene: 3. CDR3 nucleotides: TGCGCCAGCAGCCCCGACAGGGACTATGGCTACACCTTC. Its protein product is CASSPDRDYGYTF. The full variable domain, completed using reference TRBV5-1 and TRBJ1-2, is KAGVTQTPRYLIKTRGQQVTLSCSPISGHRSVSWYQQTPGQGLQFLFEYFSETQRNKGNFPGRFSGRQFSNSRSEMNVSTLELGDSALYLCASSPDRDYGYTFGSGTRLTVV.

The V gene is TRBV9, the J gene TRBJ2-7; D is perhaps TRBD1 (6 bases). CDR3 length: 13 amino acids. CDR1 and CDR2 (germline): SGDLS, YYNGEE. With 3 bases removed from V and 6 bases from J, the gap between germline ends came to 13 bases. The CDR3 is CASSETGFGEQYF. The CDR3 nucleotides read TGTGCCAGCAGCGAAACAGGGTTTGGCGAGCAGTACTTC. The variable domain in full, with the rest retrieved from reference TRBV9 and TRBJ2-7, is DSGVTQTPKHLITATGQRVTLRCSPRSGDLSVYWYQQSLDQGLQFLIQYYNGEERAKGNILERFSAQQFPDLHSELNLSSLELGDSALYFCASSETGFGEQYFGPGTRLTVT.

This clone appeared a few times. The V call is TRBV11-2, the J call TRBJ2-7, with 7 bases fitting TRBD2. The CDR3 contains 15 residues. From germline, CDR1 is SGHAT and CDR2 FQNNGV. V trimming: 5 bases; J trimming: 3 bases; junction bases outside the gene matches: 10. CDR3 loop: CASSPEYREDYEQYF. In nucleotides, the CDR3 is TGTGCCAGCAGCCCCGAGTACCGGGAGGACTACGAGCAGTACTTC.

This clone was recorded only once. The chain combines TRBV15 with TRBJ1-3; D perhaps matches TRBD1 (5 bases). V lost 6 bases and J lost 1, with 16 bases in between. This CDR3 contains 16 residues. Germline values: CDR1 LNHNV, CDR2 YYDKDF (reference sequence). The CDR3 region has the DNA TGTGCCACCAGAACCACGGGGCGGGGGTCTGGAAACACCATATATTTT. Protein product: CATRTTGRGSGNTIYF.

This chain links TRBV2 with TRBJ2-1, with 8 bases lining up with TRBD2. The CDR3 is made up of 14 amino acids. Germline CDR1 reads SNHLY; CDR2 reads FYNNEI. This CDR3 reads CAIIGTSSYNEQFF. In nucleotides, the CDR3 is TGTGCGATAATCGGGACTAGCTCCTACAATGAGCAGTTCTTC.